Shown below are 31 T cell receptor beta chains from a single sample sequenced in a study of CD8 T cells in Susac syndrome (dated by TCRdb to between 2018 and 2021). The library was produced with the immunoSEQ multiplex PCR assay. RNA was extracted using the RNeasy kit, and about 0.5 to 1 microgram was reverse transcribed with random hexamers. The public reads were reanalyzed by TCRdb: fastp trimming at Q25, MiXCR alignment, in-frame beta chains only. One record per CDR3 amino acid sequence lists the most common genes and DNA. The sample contains some 190,000 distinct CDR3 sequences, 85% to 95% of them found a single time. The ten largest clones represent 0.1% of the sample. Specimen: CD4+ T cells from PBMCs. All receptors derive from a human donor in good health.

The V call is TRBV7-3, the J call TRBJ1-5, with TRBD1 matching over 7 bases. Germline values: CDR1 SGHTA, CDR2 FQGTGA. This CDR3 is built from 15 residues. V lost 6 bases and J lost 2; bases outside the gene matches: 7. CDR3 loop: CASRKQGIGNQPQHF. CDR3 sequence (DNA): TGTGCCAGCAGAAAACAGGGGATCGGCAATCAGCCCCAGCATTTT.

The chain links TRBV27 to TRBJ1-6; D is uncertain. V dropped 4 bases and J dropped 6 bases, with 10 bases sitting between them. Germline CDR1 and CDR2: MNHEY and SMNVEV (reference sequence). The length of the CDR3 is 14 residues. This CDR3 is CASSSDGGNSPLHF. The CDR3 DNA sequence: TGTGCCAGCAGTTCCGACGGTGGTAATTCACCCCTCCACTTT.

The genes are TRBV19 and TRBJ2-2, with 7 bases aligning to TRBD2. The CDR3 extends over 17 amino acids. Trimming removed 7 bases from V and 5 bases from J; junction bases left unmatched: 16. Germline V gene sequence: CDR1 LNHDA, CDR2 SQIVND (reference sequence). The CDR3 spells CASTLGGNPPLTGELFF. The CDR3 DNA is TGTGCCAGTACTCTCGGGGGGAACCCTCCTTTGACCGGGGAGCTGTTTTTT.

This sequence joins TRBV28 and TRBJ2-6; D call uncertain. This CDR3 is 14 amino acids long. Germline assignment: CDR1 MDHEN and CDR2 SYDVKM. The ends were cut back, 5 bases at V and 0 bases at J, with 5 bases in the middle. CDR3 sequence: CASSPTSGANVLTF. The CDR3 bases are TGTGCCAGCAGTCCAACCTCTGGGGCCAACGTCCTGACTTTC.

The rearrangement joins TRBV9 to TRBJ2-2, with 7 nucleotides matching TRBD1. Germline V gene sequence: CDR1 SGDLS, CDR2 YYNGEE. The length of the CDR3 is 15 residues. The trim removed 4 bases at V and 7 bases at J, leaving 10 bases unmatched. The CDR3 spells CASSRVQGRNGELFF. In DNA, the CDR3 is TGTGCCAGCAGCCGAGTACAGGGGCGGAACGGGGAGCTGTTTTTT. The complete variable domain, with remaining parts taken from reference TRBV9 and TRBJ2-2, reads DSGVTQTPKHLITATGQRVTLRCSPRSGDLSVYWYQQSLDQGLQFLIQYYNGEERAKGNILERFSAQQFPDLHSELNLSSLELGDSALYFCASSRVQGRNGELFFGEGSRLTVL.

This sequence joins TRBV7-9 and TRBJ2-2; 16 bases map to TRBD2. The germline gives CDR1 SEHNR, CDR2 FQNEAQ (reference sequence). The CDR3 runs 19 residues. V dropped 4 bases and J dropped 10; count of bases not matched to a gene: 15. The CDR3 DNA reads as TGTGCCAGCAGCTCCCCCCGGGGACTAGCGGGGGGGCCGAAGTCGGAGCTGTTTTTT. Translation: CASSSPRGLAGGPKSELFF. The whole variable domain, filled in from reference TRBV7-9 and TRBJ2-2, reads DTGVSQNPRHKITKRGQNVTFRCDPISEHNRLYWYRQTLGQGPEFLTYFQNEAQLEKSRLLSDRFSAERPKGSFSTLEIQRTEQGDSAMYLCASSSPRGLAGGPKSELFFGEGSRLTVL.

The chain links TRBV28 to TRBJ1-4; D is ambiguous. Germline assignment: CDR1 MDHEN and CDR2 SYDVKM. CDR3 length equals 13 residues. Trimming took off 5 bases at V and 8 bases at J, with 12 bases between the two ends. CDR3 nucleotide sequence: TGTGCCAGCAGTCGCGGGCTTGGCGAAAAACTGTTTTTT. Translation: CASSRGLGEKLFF. The full variable domain, completed using reference TRBV28 and TRBJ1-4, is DVKVTQSSRYLVKRTGEKVFLECVQDMDHENMFWYRQDPGLGLRLIYFSYDVKMKEKGDIPEGYSVSREKKERFSLILESASTNQTSMYLCASSRGLGEKLFFGSGTQLSVL.

The J gene is TRBJ1-5, the V gene TRBV27; D is unresolved. Germline lookup yields CDR1 MNHEY and CDR2 SMNVEV (reference sequence). The CDR3 is 16 amino acids. V lost 8 bases and J 0 bases, leaving 17 bases between the germline ends. CDR3 residues: CASGPRVVHSNQPQHF. The CDR3 DNA follows: TGTGCCAGCGGTCCCCGAGTGGTCCATAGCAATCAGCCCCAGCATTTT.

This chain connects TRBV5-1 to TRBJ1-1; D is unclear. Germline values: CDR1 SGHRS, CDR2 YFSETQ. There are 14 residues in the CDR3. The V end was cut by 7 bases, the J end by 0 bases, with 13 bases between. This CDR3 reads CASQLGDMNTEAFF. The CDR3 nucleotides are TGCGCCAGCCAGCTTGGGGATATGAACACTGAAGCTTTCTTT.

The chain recombines TRBV20-1 with TRBJ1-5, with 7 bases fitting TRBD1. Germline CDR1 DFQATT, CDR2 SNEGSKA (reference sequence). The trim removed 6 bases at V and 1 base at J, leaving 18 bases unmatched. This CDR3 is built from 18 residues. The CDR3 DNA reads TGCAGTGCCCGAGTCGGACAGGATCGCGCATGGAGCAATCAGCCCCAGCATTTT. This sequence encodes CSARVGQDRAWSNQPQHF.

The J gene is TRBJ2-5, the V gene TRBV5-4; 11 nucleotides line up with TRBD1. Germline lookup yields CDR1 SGHNT and CDR2 YYREEE (reference sequence). V was clipped by 0 bases and J by 3 bases; unmatched bases: 1. This CDR3 is built from 15 residues. The CDR3 spells CASSLGDRGKETQYF. CDR3 bases: TGTGCCAGCAGCTTGGGGGACAGGGGGAAAGAGACCCAGTACTTC.

This chain connects TRBV5-1 to TRBJ1-1, with a tentative D call TRBD1 (6 bases). Germline V CDR1 and CDR2: SGHRS, YFSETQ. Deletions cut 4 bases from V and 6 bases from J, with 19 bases between. This CDR3 region has 15 residues. This chain's CDR3 is CASSLRQGMGSEAFF. The DNA for the CDR3 is TGCGCCAGCAGCCTGAGGCAGGGGATGGGTTCTGAAGCTTTCTTT.

The rearrangement joins TRBV3-1 to TRBJ2-3; D gene ambiguous. The CDR3 contains 14 residues. The germline gives CDR1 LGHDT, CDR2 YNNKEL (reference sequence). V lost 0 bases and J 2 bases, leaving 6 bases between the germline ends. CDR3 bases: TGTGCCAGCAGCCAAGAACCCATCACAGATACGCAGTATTTT. Protein: CASSQEPITDTQYF.

The chain couples TRBV29-1 to TRBJ2-5; 10 nucleotides line up with TRBD1. Trimming at V came to 5 bases and at J to 4 bases, leaving 10 bases not matched to a gene. The CDR3 totals 15 residues. Per the germline V gene, CDR1 is SQVTM and CDR2 is ANQGSEA. For the CDR3, the DNA is TGCAGCGTTTTATTATTCCGGGACAGGGGAGAGACCCAGTACTTC. Its protein is CSVLLFRDRGETQYF.

This clonotype was picked up a small number of times. The chain carries TRBV6-5 and TRBJ1-3; D not resolved. In germline, CDR1 is MNHEY, CDR2 SVGAGI. Trimming removed 2 bases at V and 2 bases at J, with 10 bases between. The CDR3 is made up of 15 amino acids. For the CDR3, the DNA is TGTGCCAGCAGTTACGCCCTGAACACTGGAAACACCATATATTTT. Its protein is CASSYALNTGNTIYF.

The chain carries TRBV25-1 and TRBJ1-2; 7 bases are a match to TRBD1. Germline CDR1 reads MGHDK; CDR2 reads SYGVNS. The CDR3 loop spans 15 amino acids. The trim removed 0 bases at V and 8 bases at J, leaving 9 bases unmatched. This chain's CDR3 is CASSEYEGATRGYTF. The CDR3 DNA is TGTGCCAGCAGTGAATATGAGGGGGCGACTAGAGGCTACACCTTC.

J is TRBJ2-7 and V is TRBV27; maybe TRBD2 (5 bases). Germline CDR1 and CDR2: MNHEY and SMNVEV (reference sequence). Trimming stripped 6 bases from V and 6 bases from J, with 24 bases between. There are 16 residues in the CDR3. The CDR3 region is CASRPILLGSAPEQYF. Written as DNA, the CDR3 is TGTGCCAGCAGACCTATACTTCTGGGGAGCGCCCCCGAGCAGTACTTC.

V gene TRBV7-2 combines with J gene TRBJ1-1; 8 nucleotides align to TRBD1. Trimming took 5 bases from V and 6 from J; bases not matched to a gene: 8. There are 14 residues in the CDR3. The germline CDR1 and CDR2 sequences are SGHTA and FQGNSA. The CDR3 nucleotides are TGTGCCAGCAGCCTGACAGGGGAGTGGGCTGAAGCTTTCTTT. Protein product: CASSLTGEWAEAFF.

This chain uses TRBV5-1 with TRBJ1-4; 9 bases are a match to TRBD1. This CDR3 region has 14 residues. The germline gives CDR1 SGHRS, CDR2 YFSETQ. With 4 bases clipped from V and 8 bases from J, the junction kept 6 bases outside the gene matches. The CDR3 bases are TGCGCCAGCAGCACAGGGGGCTCGGGCGAAAAACTGTTTTTT. It codes for CASSTGGSGEKLFF.

This chain uses TRBV7-9 with TRBJ2-5; possible D gene TRBD1, 5 bases. Germline assignment: CDR1 SEHNR and CDR2 FQNEAQ (reference sequence). V was cut by 1 base and J by 1 base, with 10 bases left in between. There are 15 residues in the CDR3. Here the CDR3 DNA reads TGTGCCAGCAGCTTAGAAGCTAGGGGCCAAGAGACCCAGTACTTC. Its translation is CASSLEARGQETQYF.

The V gene is TRBV6-1, the J gene TRBJ2-2; D perhaps matches TRBD1 (6 bases). CDR3 length: 12 amino acids. Germline CDR1 and CDR2: MNHNS and SASEGT. V was trimmed by 5 bases and J by 7 bases, leaving 8 bases between them. CDR3 in DNA: TGTGCCAGCAGTCCGACAGGCGGGGAGCTGTTTTTT. Its translation: CASSPTGGELFF.

The chain is built from TRBV29-1 and TRBJ2-5, with D possibly matching TRBD2 (6 bases). Trimming removed 4 bases from V and 5 bases from J, with 11 bases in between. The CDR3 extends over 12 amino acids. Germline V gives CDR1 SQVTM, CDR2 ANQGSEA. The CDR3 sequence: CSVVGGGETQYF. Written as DNA, the CDR3 is TGCAGCGTTGTGGGAGGTGGGGAGACCCAGTACTTC.

The chain combines TRBV7-9 with TRBJ1-2; D uncertain. This CDR3 region has 15 residues. V was cut by 3 bases and J by 8 bases, with 19 bases left in between. Germline V gene lookup returns CDR1 SEHNR and CDR2 FQNEAQ (reference sequence). The CDR3: CASSLGDSPLRGYTF. In nucleotides, the CDR3 is TGTGCCAGCAGCTTGGGAGATAGTCCTCTGAGGGGCTACACCTTC.

The rearrangement joins TRBV5-1 to TRBJ1-2; possibly TRBD1 for D (6 bases). The CDR3 extends over 13 amino acids. Germline V gives CDR1 SGHRS, CDR2 YFSETQ. The V end lost 6 bases, the J end lost 7 bases, and 16 bases lay between the germline ends. The CDR3 here is CASNSDRGRGYTF. Written as DNA, the CDR3 is TGCGCCAGCAACTCGGACAGAGGACGTGGCTACACCTTC.

The rearrangement joins TRBV9 to TRBJ2-2, with D possibly matching TRBD2 (6 bases). The CDR3 loop spans 16 amino acids. Germline values: CDR1 SGDLS, CDR2 YYNGEE. V gave up 0 bases and J gave up 5 bases, with 14 bases separating them. The CDR3 sequence is CASSVDLAGGTGELFF. DNA for the CDR3: TGTGCCAGCAGCGTAGATTTAGCTGGAGGGACCGGGGAGCTGTTTTTT.

This sequence joins TRBV29-1 and TRBJ1-2; D not resolved. Trimming left V 3 bases short and J 8 bases short, with 4 bases between. This CDR3 has 9 amino acids. The V gene's germline CDR1 is SQVTM and CDR2 ANQGSEA. The CDR3 DNA sequence: TGCAGCGTTGATAAGGGCTACACCTTC. This codes for CSVDKGYTF.

The chain couples TRBV30 to TRBJ1-1; 7 positions match TRBD1. Germline lookup yields CDR1 GTSNPN and CDR2 SVGIG (reference sequence). This CDR3 is built from 12 residues. V lost 4 bases to trimming and J lost 5 bases; unmatched junction nucleotides: 4. In nucleotides, the CDR3 is TGTGCCTGGACCCCAGGGGGGACTGAAGCTTTCTTT. It encodes CAWTPGGTEAFF.

The gene calls are TRBV12-2 and TRBJ1-3; the DNA was not used to check the table's D call, TRBD1. TRBV12-2 corresponds to a pseudogene. The CDR3 totals 15 residues. The CDR3 loop reads CASRPALGQGNTIYF. The CDR3 nucleotides read TGTGCAAGTCGCCCCGCCCTAGGACAGGGAAACACCATATATTTT.

This chain links TRBV28 with TRBJ2-2; D may be TRBD1 or TRBD2 (5 bases each). V dropped 2 bases and J dropped 2 bases, with 12 bases sitting between them. Germline V CDR1 and CDR2: MDHEN, SYDVKM. This CDR3 comprises 16 residues. This CDR3 is CASSLGHSGNTGELFF. The CDR3 DNA follows: TGTGCCAGCAGTTTAGGACACAGCGGAAACACCGGGGAGCTGTTTTTT.

This clonotype was seen more than once but under ten times. The CDR3 region is CASRTGGRETQYF. The DNA for the CDR3 is TGTGCCAGCAGGACGGGGGGGCGGGAGACCCAGTACTTC. The genes are TRBV6-6 and TRBJ2-5; 8 nucleotides align to TRBD2. This CDR3 spans 13 amino acids. Per germline, CDR1 MNHNY and CDR2 SVGAGI (reference sequence). V was pared by 6 bases and J by 5 bases, with 5 bases of the junction left unmatched.

The chain combines TRBV4-2 with TRBJ1-2; D unresolved. The V gene's germline CDR1 is LGHNA and CDR2 YNFKEQ. This CDR3 is built from 14 residues. V was cut by 0 bases and J by 4 bases, with 9 bases left in between. CDR3 DNA: TGTGCCAGCAGCCAAGAGCTAACAGCCTATGGCTACACCTTC. Protein sequence: CASSQELTAYGYTF.